This entry is about one T cell receptor beta chain. Germline and junction disagree at one end, which may indicate a read error. These data belong to a study of identical twins. TCRdb recomputed calls from the 5' RACE reads with MiXCR, one row per CDR3 protein. The table records some 440,000 distinct CDR3 sequences, roughly a quarter of them present only once. This sample was also put to use in a study of T cells expressing NK-cell markers.

Input material: CD4+ T cells sorted from blood. The TCR was taken from a woman aged 18-30 years in good health.

The CDR3 sequence: CASSTDPTGELFF. For the CDR3, the DNA is TGTGCTAGCAGCACCGACCCCACCGGGGAGCTGTTTTTT. This rearrangement joins TRBV7-7 to TRBJ2-2; no definite D call. The germline V gene has CDR1 SSHAT and CDR2 FNYEAQ (reference sequence). This CDR3 contains 13 residues. Filled out from reference TRBV7-7 and TRBJ2-2, the complete variable domain reads GAGVSQSPRYKVTKRGQDVTLRCDPISSHATLYWYQQALGQGPEFLTYFNYEAQPDKSGLPSDRFSAERPEGSISTLTIQRTEQRDSAMYRCASSTDPTGELFFGEGSRLTVL.